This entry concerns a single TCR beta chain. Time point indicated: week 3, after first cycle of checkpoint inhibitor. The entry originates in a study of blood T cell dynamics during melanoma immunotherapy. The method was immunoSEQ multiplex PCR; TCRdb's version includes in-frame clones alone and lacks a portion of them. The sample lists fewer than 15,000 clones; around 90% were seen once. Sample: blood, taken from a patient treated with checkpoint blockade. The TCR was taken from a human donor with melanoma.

Here the CDR3 reads CASSLEVAIFHEQYF. CDR3 sequence (DNA): TGTGCCAGCAGCTTGGAGGTTGCTATCTTCCACGAGCAGTACTTC. The J gene is TRBJ2-7, the V gene TRBV5-6, with D hard to call. V was pared by 0 bases and J by 5 bases, with 15 bases between. Germline-derived CDR1 and CDR2 are SGHDT and YYEEEE. The CDR3 has 15 amino acids.